The clone carrying this TCR beta chain has just a few counts. This sample was included in a study of post-analysis software for immune sequencing data. Unique-molecular-identifier-tagged TCR beta cDNA libraries were used. Each CDR3 protein gets one entry after TCRdb re-called the PCR reads with MiXCR. The table records about 500,000 distinct CDR3 sequences, under 55% of them present only once. The sequence derives from a girl under 18 with multiple sclerosis. The sample was blood.

CDR3: CASSFSSGTAEAFF. The CDR3 region has the DNA TGTGCCAGCAGTTTTTCGAGTGGGACAGCTGAAGCTTTCTTT. V and J are TRBV27 and TRBJ1-1; 7 bases agree with TRBD1. Trimming at V came to 3 bases and at J to 6 bases, leaving 7 bases not matched to a gene. This CDR3 spans 14 amino acids. Per the germline V gene, CDR1 is MNHEY and CDR2 is SMNVEV (reference sequence).